The sequence of this T cell receptor (beta chain) was determined in a study of blood T cells in healthy people across ages. This clonotype was detected a few times. Its antigen remains unidentified. V lost 3 bases and J 7 bases, leaving 9 bases between the germline ends. CDR3 length equals 13 residues. Sample-barcoded 5' priming and a J-beta primer mix drove a second PCR of 7 to 11 cycles. Every molecule of cDNA carried a tag from a template-switch adaptor with 12 random nucleotides. The yield of each sample was at least 2.5 million CDR3-containing paired-end reads. TCRdb itself ran the 5' RACE reads through MiXCR, one entry per CDR3 protein. The table records more than 900,000 distinct CDR3 sequences, almost 25% of them present only once. Findings and caveats of the study: No conclusive comparison of naive versus antigen-experienced cells was possible with unsorted PBMCs. Diversity of TCR beta correlated strongly with naive T cell percentage.

The same data also went into a second study, on T cells of mothers and their children.

This TCR came from a girl aged 2-9 years in good health. Sequences were obtained from blood. The chain carries TRBV12-3 or TRBV12-4 and TRBJ1-4; D remains ambiguous. The CDR3 loop is CASSFNSFEKLFF. The CDR3 nucleotides read TGTGCCAGCAGTTTCAATAGTTTTGAAAAACTGTTTTTT.